This entry is about one TCR beta chain. Antigen specificity is unknown. V was cut by 6 bases and J by 7 bases, with 19 bases left in between. Germline V CDR1 and CDR2: SGHTA, FQGTGA. This CDR3 comprises 15 residues. It was 5'RACE with constant-segment primers that produced the TCR alpha and TCR beta cDNA libraries, which carried sample barcodes and UMIs. TCRdb independently ran MiXCR on the 5' RACE reads; one entry per CDR3 protein. This table holds some 200,000 distinct CDR3 sequences, about a fifth found once. These data are taken from a study of T-cell memory formation after mild COVID-19. Study outcomes and limitations: Among clones peaking at day 37 in the second wave, SARS-CoV-2 specificity remained unconfirmed. Pre-infection memory held some responding clones, suggesting pre-existing cross-reactive T cells responded.

This TCR came from an adult woman who had mild COVID-19 (a few samples of this study predate the infection). Cell type and time point are not known. The V gene is TRBV7-3, the J gene TRBJ2-1; maybe TRBD2 (5 bases). The sequenced material came from PBMCs or a T cell subset sorted from them (not recorded which). DNA of the CDR3: TGTGCCAGCAGACGCAGCCTAGCATCGGGAAATGAGCAGTTCTTC. Translation gives CASRRSLASGNEQFF.